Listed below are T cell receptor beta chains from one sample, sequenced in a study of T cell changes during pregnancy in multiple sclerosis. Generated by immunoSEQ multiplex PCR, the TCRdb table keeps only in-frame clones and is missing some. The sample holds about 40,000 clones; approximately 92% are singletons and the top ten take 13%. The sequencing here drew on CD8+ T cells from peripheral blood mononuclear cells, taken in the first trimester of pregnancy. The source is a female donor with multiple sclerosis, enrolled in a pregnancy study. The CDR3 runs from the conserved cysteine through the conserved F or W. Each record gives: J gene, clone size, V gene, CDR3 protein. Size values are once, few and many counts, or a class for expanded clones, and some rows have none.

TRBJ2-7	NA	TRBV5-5	CASSLVQGSEQYF
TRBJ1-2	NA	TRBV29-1	CSVIEEGYTF
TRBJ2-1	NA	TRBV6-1	CASTTSAYNEQFF
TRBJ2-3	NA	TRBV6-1	CASISRGARNTQYF
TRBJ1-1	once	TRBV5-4	CASSWGTGGTEAFF
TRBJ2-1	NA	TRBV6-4	CASSDGAGSYNEQFF
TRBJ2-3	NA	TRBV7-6	CASSSVATGSTDTQYF
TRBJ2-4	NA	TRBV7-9	CASSFPLDRAKNIQYF
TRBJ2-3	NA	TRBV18	CASSPPSTDTQYF
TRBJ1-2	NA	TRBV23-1	CASSDSFPRTGCWYGYTF
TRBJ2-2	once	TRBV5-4	CASSPWGGQNTGELFF
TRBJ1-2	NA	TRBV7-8	CASSLGTGVNGYTF
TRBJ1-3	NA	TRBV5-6	CASSYGQLDGNTIYF
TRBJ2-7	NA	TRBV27	CASADDPGQGTYEQYF
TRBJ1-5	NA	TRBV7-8	CASSADSYSNQPQHF
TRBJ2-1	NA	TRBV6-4	CASSADRGLYNEQFF
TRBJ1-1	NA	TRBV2	CAMGGQGDEAFF
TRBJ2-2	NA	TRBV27	CASTLEEGTGELFF
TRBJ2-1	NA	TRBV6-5	CASSYSGSSYNEQFF
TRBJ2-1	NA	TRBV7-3	CASSPTGFDGNEQFF
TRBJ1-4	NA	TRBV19	CASIPRQVNEKLFF
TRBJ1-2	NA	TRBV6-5	CASSYSAGDYGYTF
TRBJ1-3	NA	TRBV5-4	CASSSAGSGNTIYF
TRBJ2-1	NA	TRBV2	CASTVGSGGVGNNEQFF
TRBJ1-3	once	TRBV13	CASSSSITGMDTIYF
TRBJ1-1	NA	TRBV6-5	CASSYMTGGDTEAFF
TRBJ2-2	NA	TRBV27	CASSASGLSGELFF
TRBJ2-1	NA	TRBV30	CAWSYGTGDNEQFF
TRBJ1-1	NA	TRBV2	CASSDSSEAFF
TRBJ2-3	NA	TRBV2	CASSDHKGVPDTQYF
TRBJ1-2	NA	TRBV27	CASSPQGARGYTF
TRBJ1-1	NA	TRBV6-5	CASMVGPEAFF
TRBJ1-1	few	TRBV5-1	CASSPGGLSAWNTEAFF
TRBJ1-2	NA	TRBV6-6	CASSYGPDRTWNGYTF
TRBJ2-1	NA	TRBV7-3	CASSLYGGASNEQFF
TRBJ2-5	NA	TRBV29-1	CSVGGGQETQYF
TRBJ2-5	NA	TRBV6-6	CASSFVSGGTQYF
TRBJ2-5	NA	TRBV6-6	CASKGLAGGWETQYF
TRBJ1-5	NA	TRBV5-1	CASSLGPRDFRTQPQHF
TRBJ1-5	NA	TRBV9	CASSVDLGEYQPQHF
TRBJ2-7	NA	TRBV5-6	CASSIFSSYEQYF
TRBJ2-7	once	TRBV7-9	CASSSEERAYEQYF